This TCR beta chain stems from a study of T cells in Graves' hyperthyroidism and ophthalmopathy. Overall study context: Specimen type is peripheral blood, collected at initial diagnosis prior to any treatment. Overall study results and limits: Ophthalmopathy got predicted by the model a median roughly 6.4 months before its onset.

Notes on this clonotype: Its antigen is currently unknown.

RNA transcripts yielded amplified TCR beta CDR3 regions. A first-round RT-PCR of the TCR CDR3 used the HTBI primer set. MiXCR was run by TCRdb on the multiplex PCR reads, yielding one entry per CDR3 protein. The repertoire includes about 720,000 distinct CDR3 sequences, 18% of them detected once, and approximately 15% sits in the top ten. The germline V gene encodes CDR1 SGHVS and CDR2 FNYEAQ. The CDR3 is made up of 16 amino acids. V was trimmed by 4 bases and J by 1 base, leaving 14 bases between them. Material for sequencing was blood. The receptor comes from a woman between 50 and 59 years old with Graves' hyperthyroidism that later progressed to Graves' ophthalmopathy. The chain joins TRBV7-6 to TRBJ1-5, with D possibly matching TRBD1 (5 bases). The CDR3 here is CASSSEGPGSNQPQHF. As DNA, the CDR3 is TGTGCCAGCAGCTCAGAGGGGCCAGGGAGCAATCAGCCCCAGCATTTT.